This TCR beta chain was sequenced in a study of cytomegalovirus exposure and HLA in healthy donors. V lost 0 bases, J lost 5 bases, and 14 bases lay in between. Germline V gene lookup returns CDR1 SGDLS and CDR2 YYNGEE. The CDR3 extends over 15 amino acids. Findings of the study overall: The study put under 200 TCR beta chains on its list as cytomegalovirus-associated.

Note on this clone: Its antigen is undetermined.

The method was immunoSEQ multiplex PCR; TCRdb's version includes in-frame clones alone and lacks a portion of them. The repertoire holds about 220,000 clones, with 80% to 85% as singletons. J is TRBJ1-2 and V is TRBV9; TRBD1 might be the D (6 bases). The sequenced sample consisted of PBMCs. The TCR originated in a woman between 25 and 40 years old in good health and CMV-seropositive. In DNA, the CDR3 is TGTGCCAGCAGCGTAGATCCCGGGACACCATATGGCTACACCTTC. This codes for CASSVDPGTPYGYTF.